This T cell receptor (beta chain) derives from a study of cytomegalovirus exposure and HLA in healthy donors. PCR was performed using 60 Vbeta and 13 Jbeta primers. The protocol was immunoSEQ multiplex PCR, while the TCRdb copy is restricted to in-frame clones and leaves out a portion. This sample has about 94,000 clones, with over 65% found just once. The CDR3 is 13 amino acids. V was pared by 3 bases and J by 2 bases, with 9 bases between. Germline loops: CDR1 SQVTM, CDR2 ANQGSEA. This TCR was sampled from a human donor in good health. The chain combines TRBV29-1 with TRBJ2-3; a possible D gene is TRBD2 (6 bases). Material for sequencing was PBMCs. CDR3 region: CSVEEGPTDTQYF. In nucleotides, the CDR3 is TGCAGCGTTGAGGAGGGGCCCACAGATACGCAGTATTTT.